Below are 27 T cell receptor beta chains sequenced from a single sample in a study of blood T cell repertoires in COVID-19. TCRdb's table, derived via immunoSEQ multiplex PCR, lists solely in-frame clones and lacks some. Of about half a million clones listed, nearly 90% are singletons. The sample taken for sequencing was peripheral blood. The receptors stem from a man between 18 and 29 years old with COVID-19, enrolled during active disease.

CDR3 nucleotides: TGTGCCAGCAGCCAAAGAGAGGACACTGAAGCTTTCTTT. Its translation: CASSQREDTEAFF. This chain connects TRBV7-9 to TRBJ1-1; D is unresolved. Deletions cut 5 bases from V and 3 bases from J, with 10 bases between. The CDR3 has 13 amino acids. Germline CDR1 and CDR2: SEHNR and FQNEAQ (reference sequence).

This clone has a single count. The chain uses TRBV19 and TRBJ1-5; D uncertain. V was cut by 7 bases and J by 7 bases, with 5 bases left in between. The CDR3 spans 10 residues. CDR1 and CDR2 (germline): LNHDA, SQIVND (reference sequence). CDR3 coding DNA: TGTGCCAGTAATCAACAGCCCCAGCATTTT. It encodes CASNQQPQHF. Together with reference TRBV19 and TRBJ1-5, the CDR3 gives the full variable domain: DGGITQSPKYLFRKEGQNVTLSCEQNLNHDAMYWYRQDPGQGLRLIYYSQIVNDFQKGDIAEGYSVSREKKESFPLTVTSAQKNPTAFYLCASNQQPQHFGDGTRLSIL.

The rearrangement joins TRBV7-2 to TRBJ2-3, with TRBD2 as a possible D gene (5 bases). The CDR3 length is 14 residues. Deletions cut 3 bases from V and 5 bases from J, with 12 bases between. Per the germline V gene, CDR1 is SGHTA and CDR2 is FQGNSA. Here the CDR3 DNA reads TGTGCCAGCAGCTTGGACGGGGTATTAGATACGCAGTATTTT. Protein sequence: CASSLDGVLDTQYF.

The V gene is TRBV19, the J gene TRBJ2-3; weak D call: TRBD2 (7 bases). The CDR3 sequence is 16 residues long. V gave up 4 bases and J gave up 5 bases, with 19 bases separating them. Germline V gives CDR1 LNHDA, CDR2 SQIVND (reference sequence). The CDR3 is CASSTPGGGSVDTQYF. CDR3 coding DNA: TGTGCCAGTAGTACCCCGGGGGGCGGGAGCGTAGATACGCAGTATTTT.

The rearrangement links TRBV29-1 to TRBJ2-6; D ambiguous. Germline V gene sequence: CDR1 SQVTM, CDR2 ANQGSEA. V lost 8 bases and J 0 bases, leaving 11 bases between the germline ends. The CDR3 runs 14 residues. CDR3 residues: CSPQHHSGANVLTF. Here the CDR3 DNA reads TGCAGCCCGCAACATCACTCTGGGGCCAACGTCCTGACTTTC.

This chain links TRBV18 with TRBJ2-5, with 10 bases that match TRBD1. The V and J ends lost 5 bases and 2 bases, in that order; junction bases with no gene match: 2. CDR3 length: 14 amino acids. Germline V gives CDR1 KGHSH, CDR2 LQKENI. CDR3 sequence (DNA): TGTGCCAGCTCAACGGGACAGGGGCAAGAGACCCAGTACTTC. Residues: CASSTGQGQETQYF.

The chain couples TRBV29-1 to TRBJ2-5, with a tentative D call TRBD1 (5 bases). This CDR3 region has 14 residues. V dropped 0 bases and J dropped 2 bases, with 10 bases sitting between them. Germline V gene lookup returns CDR1 SQVTM and CDR2 ANQGSEA. CDR3: CSVEEGKGQETQYF. In DNA form, the CDR3 reads TGCAGCGTTGAAGAGGGAAAGGGGCAAGAGACCCAGTACTTC.

Concerning this clone: The junction departs from germline at one end; a sequencing error may be responsible. The rearrangement uses TRBV7-7 and TRBJ2-5; the D gene is possibly TRBD2 (6 bases). There are 13 residues in the CDR3. Looked up from germline, CDR1 is SSHAT and CDR2 is FNYEAQ (reference sequence). Here the CDR3 reads CASSADYSETQYF. The CDR3 nucleotides read TGTGCTAGCAGCGCGGACTATTCAGAGACCCAGTACTTC.

This chain joins TRBV11-3 and TRBJ2-7; 12 bases match TRBD2. The CDR3 length is 17 residues. J gave up 0 bases and V 1 base, and 4 bases lay outside the gene matches. The germline V gene encodes CDR1 SGHNT and CDR2 YENEEA. This CDR3 reads CASSLVTTSGSSYEQYF. The DNA of the CDR3 is TGTGCCAGCAGCTTAGTTACGACTAGCGGGAGCTCCTACGAGCAGTACTTC.

The gene calls are TRBV28 and TRBJ2-3, with D tentatively TRBD1 (5 bases). This CDR3 is 15 amino acids long. Trimming cost V 2 bases and J 2 bases, with 11 bases left between them. The V gene's germline CDR1 is MDHEN and CDR2 SYDVKM. In nucleotides, the CDR3 is TGTGCCAGCAGTTTAAGACAGATCACCACAGATACGCAGTATTTT. Translated, it gives CASSLRQITTDTQYF.

The rearrangement links TRBV2 to TRBJ2-2; 14 bases agree with TRBD2. V was clipped by 9 bases and J by 7 bases; unmatched bases: 10. The germline CDR1 and CDR2 sequences are SNHLY and FYNNEI. This CDR3 is built from 16 residues. CDR3 bases: TGTGCCAGGAAAGGACTAGCGGGGGGACTAGGCGGGGAGCTGTTTTTT. Protein sequence: CARKGLAGGLGGELFF.

The chain has TRBV7-9 and TRBJ1-1, with 10 bases fitting TRBD1. Trimming at V came to 6 bases and at J to 5 bases, leaving 3 bases not matched to a gene. Per germline, CDR1 SEHNR and CDR2 FQNEAQ (reference sequence). CDR3 size: 13 residues. CDR3 DNA: TGTGCCAGCAGGGGACAGGGGTTGACTGAAGCTTTCTTT. Translating gives CASRGQGLTEAFF.

This chain joins TRBV10-2 and TRBJ1-5; tentative D call: TRBD1 (5 bases). The V gene lost 6 bases and the J gene lost 3 bases, with 9 bases spanning the gap. The germline V gene encodes CDR1 WSHSY and CDR2 SAAADI. This CDR3 contains 13 residues. The DNA for the CDR3 is TGCGCCAGCAGCGACAGCTTCAATCAGCCCCAGCATTTT. It yields the protein CASSDSFNQPQHF.

This rearrangement joins TRBV6-5 to TRBJ1-1; D not resolved. The CDR3 sequence is 13 residues long. The V gene's germline CDR1 is MNHEY and CDR2 SVGAGI. Between the trimmed V and J ends, which lost 6 bases and 3 bases, there was a span of 11 bases. For the CDR3, the DNA is TGTGCCAGCAGCCAAGAGATTTACACTGAAGCTTTCTTT. Residues: CASSQEIYTEAFF.

A remark on this clone: This CDR3 is also generated by other DNA sequences in the sample. The V gene is TRBV2, the J gene TRBJ1-2; perhaps TRBD1 as D (5 bases). This CDR3 comprises 13 residues. Trimming left V 2 bases short and J 4 bases short, with 8 bases between. In germline, CDR1 is SNHLY, CDR2 FYNNEI. CDR3: CASSEQGSYGYTF. For the CDR3, the DNA is TGTGCCAGCAGTGAACAGGGTTCCTATGGCTACACCTTC. Full variable domain (remainder filled in from reference TRBV2 and TRBJ1-2): EPEVTQTPSHQVTQMGQEVILRCVPISNHLYFYWYRQILGQKVEFLVSFYNNEISEKSEIFDDQFSVERPDGSNFTLKIRSTKLEDSAMYFCASSEQGSYGYTFGSGTRLTVV.

This chain connects TRBV19 to TRBJ2-5, with TRBD2 identical over 8 bases. J gave up 3 bases and V 5 bases, and 8 bases lay outside the gene matches. Germline V gene sequence: CDR1 LNHDA, CDR2 SQIVND (reference sequence). This CDR3 is built from 15 residues. The CDR3 nucleotides are TGTGCCAGTAGTCTCCCCGGGGGGGCTGAAGAGACCCAGTACTTC. Residues: CASSLPGGAEETQYF. Combining the CDR3 with reference TRBV19 and TRBJ2-5 gives the whole variable domain DGGITQSPKYLFRKEGQNVTLSCEQNLNHDAMYWYRQDPGQGLRLIYYSQIVNDFQKGDIAEGYSVSREKKESFPLTVTSAQKNPTAFYLCASSLPGGAEETQYFGPGTRLLVL.

J is TRBJ1-2 and V is TRBV5-4, with 7 bases fitting TRBD1. Looked up from germline, CDR1 is SGHNT and CDR2 is YYREEE (reference sequence). CDR3 length: 16 residues. J was trimmed by 3 bases and V by 4 bases; bases with no gene match: 12. The CDR3 spells CASSMGQRLMDYGYTF. CDR3 coding DNA: TGTGCCAGCAGCATGGGACAGCGACTTATGGACTATGGCTACACCTTC.

In this sample, this clone turned up a few times. This chain joins TRBV12-5 and TRBJ1-5; D uncertain. The CDR3 covers 13 residues. Germline V gene data show CDR1 as LGHNT and CDR2 as FRNRAP. The V end lost 1 base, the J end lost 7 bases, and 8 bases lay between the germline ends. As DNA, the CDR3 is TGTGCTAGTGGTTTGGCGAGATTACAGCCCCAGCATTTT. This gives the protein CASGLARLQPQHF.

V gene TRBV7-8 combines with J gene TRBJ1-1; possibly TRBD1 for D (6 bases). Trimming took 7 bases from V and 2 from J, leaving 14 bases between them. The CDR3 covers 14 residues. Germline V CDR1 and CDR2: SGHVS, FQNEAQ. CDR3 in amino acids: CASNWGQTNTEAFF. DNA of the CDR3: TGTGCCAGCAACTGGGGGCAAACAAACACTGAAGCTTTCTTT.

The chain joins TRBV18 to TRBJ2-7; 11 bases are a match to TRBD1. V was pared by 5 bases and J by 2 bases, with 5 bases of the junction left unmatched. The CDR3 has 15 residues. Germline CDR1 KGHSH, CDR2 LQKENI. DNA of the CDR3: TGTGCCAGCTCATCCCCGGGACAGGGGGCCTACGAGCAGTACTTC. Its protein product is CASSSPGQGAYEQYF.

Note on this clone: The same CDR3 can be traced to other DNA sequences in this sample. The chain is built from TRBV29-1 and TRBJ2-3; perhaps TRBD2 as D (6 bases). Looked up from germline, CDR1 is SQVTM and CDR2 is ANQGSEA. This CDR3 region has 13 residues. V was pared by 3 bases and J by 1 base, with 8 bases between. The CDR3 sequence is CSVDGGGTDTQYF. DNA for the CDR3: TGCAGCGTTGATGGCGGGGGCACAGATACGCAGTATTTT.

The gene calls are TRBV5-4 and TRBJ2-7; TRBD1 aligns across 8 bases. The CDR3 has 12 amino acids. The V and J ends lost 3 bases and 6 bases, in that order; junction bases with no gene match: 2. CDR1 is SGHNT, CDR2 YYREEE, per germline (reference sequence). The CDR3 region has the DNA TGTGCCAGCAGCTCGACAGGGGTCGAGCAGTACTTC. Its translation is CASSSTGVEQYF.

The chain is built from TRBV5-1 and TRBJ2-5; 13 bases line up with TRBD2. The V and J ends lost 7 bases and 2 bases, in that order; junction bases with no gene match: 2. Germline V gives CDR1 SGHRS, CDR2 YFSETQ. This CDR3 has 14 residues. The CDR3 sequence: CASELAGGQETQYF. The DNA for the CDR3 is TGCGCCAGCGAACTAGCGGGGGGGCAAGAGACCCAGTACTTC.

V is TRBV2 and J is TRBJ2-7, with D perhaps TRBD2 (5 bases). V was trimmed by 8 bases and J by 0 bases, leaving 11 bases between them. The CDR3 sequence is 13 residues long. Germline V gene data show CDR1 as SNHLY and CDR2 as FYNNEI. The CDR3 protein is CASGRLASYEQYF. CDR3 coding DNA: TGTGCCAGCGGTCGCCTAGCCTCCTACGAGCAGTACTTC.

This chain links TRBV5-5 with TRBJ2-2; weak D call: TRBD2 (5 bases). V was cut by 4 bases and J by 5 bases, with 15 bases left in between. The CDR3 loop spans 15 amino acids. Germline V gives CDR1 SGHKS, CDR2 YYEKEE (reference sequence). This CDR3 is CASSPVAGRTGELFF. CDR3 in DNA: TGTGCCAGCAGCCCCGTCGCGGGTAGAACCGGGGAGCTGTTTTTT. Looking up the rest from reference TRBV5-5 and TRBJ2-2 gives the full variable domain: DAGVTQSPTHLIKTRGQQVTLRCSPISGHKSVSWYQQVLGQGPQFIFQYYEKEERGRGNFPDRFSARQFPNYSSELNVNALLLGDSALYLCASSPVAGRTGELFFGEGSRLTVL.

J is TRBJ2-7 and V is TRBV27; tentative D call: TRBD1 (5 bases). Germline assignment: CDR1 MNHEY and CDR2 SMNVEV (reference sequence). The CDR3 is 13 residues long. The ends were cut back, 2 bases at V and 9 bases at J, with 14 bases in the middle. CDR3 in DNA: TGTGCCAGCAGTTTACGGGCCAGGGCGGCGCAGTACTTC. This gives the protein CASSLRARAAQYF.

This clone was seen a single time. This rearrangement joins TRBV12-3 or TRBV12-4 to TRBJ2-1; 12 bases match TRBD2. The V segment lost 9 bases and the J segment 9 bases; nucleotides outside the gene matches: 6. The CDR3 length is 13 residues. The CDR3 coding sequence is TGTGCCAGTCTAGCGGGAGGGTGGATTGAGCAGTTCTTC. Translating gives CASLAGGWIEQFF.